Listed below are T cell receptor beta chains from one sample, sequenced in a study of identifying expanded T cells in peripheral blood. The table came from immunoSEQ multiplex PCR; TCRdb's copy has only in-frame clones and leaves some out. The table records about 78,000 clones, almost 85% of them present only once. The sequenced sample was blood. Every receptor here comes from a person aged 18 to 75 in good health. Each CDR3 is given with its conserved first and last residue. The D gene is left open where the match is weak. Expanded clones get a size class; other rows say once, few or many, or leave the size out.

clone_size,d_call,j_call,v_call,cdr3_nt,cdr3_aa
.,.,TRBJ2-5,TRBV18,TGTGCCAGCTCACCACCGACCGGGAACGGGGAAGAGACCCAGTACTTC,CASSPPTGNGEETQYF
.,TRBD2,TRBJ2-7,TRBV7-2,TGTGCCAGCAGCTCGCCTTTACCGCTAGCGGGAAGCTACGAGCAGTACTTC,CASSSPLPLAGSYEQYF
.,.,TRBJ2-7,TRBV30,TGTGCCTGGAGTGTACAAAGGGGCTTTCTCTCCTACGAGCAGTACTTC,CAWSVQRGFLSYEQYF
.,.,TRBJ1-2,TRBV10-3,TGTGCCATCAGTGAGAGGCAGGGCGAGAATGGCTACACCTTC,CAISERQGENGYTF
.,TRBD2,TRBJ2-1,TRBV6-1,TGTGCCAGCAGTGAAGCGGGACTAGCGGGAGGGCCCCAGTTCTTC,CASSEAGLAGGPQFF
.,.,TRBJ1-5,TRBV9,TGTGCCAGCAGCGTAGGGGACGAAGCTCGGCAGCCCCAGCATTTT,CASSVGDEARQPQHF
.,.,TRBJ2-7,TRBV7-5,TGTGCCAGAAGCTTCACAGGGTACTACGAGCAGTACTTC,CARSFTGYYEQYF
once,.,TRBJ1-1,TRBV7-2,TGTGCCAGCAGACTACAGGGGAACACTGAAGCTTTCTTT,CASRLQGNTEAFF
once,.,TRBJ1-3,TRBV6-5,TGTGCCAGCATGGTCTCCGGTGGAAACACCATATATTTT,CASMVSGGNTIYF
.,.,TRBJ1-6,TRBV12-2,TGTGCAAGTCGCCCCAAGATTCGGAATTCACCCCTCCACTTT,CASRPKIRNSPLHF
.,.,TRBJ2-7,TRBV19,TGTGCCAGTAGTATCATTAGGGGAAAAAGGTACGAGCAGTACTTC,CASSIIRGKRYEQYF
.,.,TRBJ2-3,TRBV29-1,TGCAGCGTTCAGGCGGATACAGATACGCAGTATTTT,CSVQADTDTQYF
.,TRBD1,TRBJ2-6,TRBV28,TGTGCCAGCAGTTTCCTTTTCGTTGTCCGGGACAGGAAGATAACTGGGGCCAACGTCCTGACTTTC,CASSFLFVVRDRKITGANVLTF
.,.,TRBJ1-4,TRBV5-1,TGCGCCAGCAGCTTGGGTCTTAATGAAAAACTGTTTTTT,CASSLGLNEKLFF
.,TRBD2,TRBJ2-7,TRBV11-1,TGTGCCAGCAATCCGGGACTAGCGGGAGAAGACTACGAGCAGTACTTC,CASNPGLAGEDYEQYF
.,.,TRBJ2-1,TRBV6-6,TGTGCCAGCACCCCCGATGGGTCCTACAATGAGCAGTTCTTC,CASTPDGSYNEQFF
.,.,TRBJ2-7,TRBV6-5,TGTGCCAGCAGTGACGGTTACTACGAGCAGTACTTC,CASSDGYYEQYF
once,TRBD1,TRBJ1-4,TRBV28,TGTGCCAGCAGTTTGCTCCAGGTTGGTTCAGGGGGCCGGAGGGCGACAGAAAAACTGTTTTTT,CASSLLQVGSGGRRATEKLFF
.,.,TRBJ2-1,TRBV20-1,TGCAGTGCTAGAGATATCAATGAGCAGTTCTTC,CSARDINEQFF
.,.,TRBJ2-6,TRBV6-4,TGTGCCAGCAGTGACTCGTTGTCGGGCTCCTCTGGGGCCAACGTCCTGACTTTC,CASSDSLSGSSGANVLTF
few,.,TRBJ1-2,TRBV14,TGTGCCAGCAGCCCCCATGGTCTTCAGGGGATGAGTGGCTACACCTTC,CASSPHGLQGMSGYTF
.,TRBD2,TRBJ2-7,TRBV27,TGTGCCATTGGGACTAGCGGGGCTTACGAGCAGTACTTC,CAIGTSGAYEQYF
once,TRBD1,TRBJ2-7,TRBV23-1,TGCGCCAGCAGTCAAAGGCCCGACAGGGGGTTATCCTACGAGCAGTACTTC,CASSQRPDRGLSYEQYF
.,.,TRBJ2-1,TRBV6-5,TGTGCCAGCAGTTCCCTCGGGCGCTCCTACAATGAGCAGTTCTTC,CASSSLGRSYNEQFF
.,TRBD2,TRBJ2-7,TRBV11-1,TGTGCCAGCAGCTTATCGGGGACTAGCGTCGGCGAGCAGTACTTC,CASSLSGTSVGEQYF
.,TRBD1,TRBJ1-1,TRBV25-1,TGTGCCAGCAGGGAGTCCGTGACAGGGGGAGGCACTGAAGCTTTCTTT,CASRESVTGGGTEAFF
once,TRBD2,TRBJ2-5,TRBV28,TGTGCCATCGGACAGGGACTAGCGGGAGGAGCCCAGTACTTC,CAIGQGLAGGAQYF
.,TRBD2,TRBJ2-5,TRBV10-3,TGTGCCATTAGTGACCCCACGGGGGGCCAAGAGACCCAGTACTTC,CAISDPTGGQETQYF
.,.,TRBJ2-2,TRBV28,TGTGCCAGCAGTTTAGGCGTAACCGGGGAGCTGTTTTTT,CASSLGVTGELFF
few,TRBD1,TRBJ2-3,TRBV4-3,TGCGCCAGCAGCCAAGATTGGGGACAGGGGATTGAGACGCAGTATTTT,CASSQDWGQGIETQYF
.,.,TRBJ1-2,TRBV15,TGTGCCACCAGCAGAGATCTCGGCCAGGGTGATGGCTACACCTTC,CATSRDLGQGDGYTF
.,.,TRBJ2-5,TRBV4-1,TGCGCCAGCAGCCCGAGTAGTTGGGGTACCCAAGAGACCCAGTACTTC,CASSPSSWGTQETQYF
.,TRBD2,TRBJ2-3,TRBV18,TGTGCCAGCTCGGGAAGCGGGACTAGCGCAACAGATACGCAGTATTTT,CASSGSGTSATDTQYF
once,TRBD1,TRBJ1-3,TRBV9,TGTGCCAGCAGCGTAGACGGAGGGGGCACTGGAAACACCATATATTTT,CASSVDGGGTGNTIYF
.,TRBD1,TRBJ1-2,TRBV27,TGTGCCAGCAGACCGGACAGGGTGGGTTATGGCTACACCTTC,CASRPDRVGYGYTF
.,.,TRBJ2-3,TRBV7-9,TGTGCCAGCAGCTTAGCGCCGATGGGCCGCACAGATACGCAGTATTTT,CASSLAPMGRTDTQYF
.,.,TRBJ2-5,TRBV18,TGTGCCAGCTCACCACAGGGGGACGAGACCCAGTACTTC,CASSPQGDETQYF
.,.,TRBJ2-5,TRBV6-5,TGTGCCAGCAGCCGGGGTGGGGAGACCCAGTACTTC,CASSRGGETQYF